Listed below are T cell receptor beta chains from one sample, sequenced in a study of blood T cell repertoires in COVID-19. Using immunoSEQ multiplex PCR, the repertoire was profiled, and TCRdb retains in-frame clones only, with some absent. The sample holds around 340,000 clones, around 88% seen once. The sequencing sample was made of peripheral blood. Every receptor here comes from a woman in her sixties with COVID-19, enrolled during active disease. Both conserved end residues are part of each CDR3. The D gene is left open where the match is weak. Clone size is not always given. Where it is, it says once, few, many or a class for expanded clones.

>TRBV30|.|TRBJ1-2|once
TGTGCCTGGGGACCTGACTATGGCTACACCTTC
CAWGPDYGYTF
>TRBV7-2|TRBD2|TRBJ2-1|.
TGTGCCAGCAGCTCTAGCGGGGGGGCCGATGAGCAGTTCTTC
CASSSSGGADEQFF
>TRBV5-1|.|TRBJ1-1|.
TGCGCCAGCAGCTTGTACAGCTTAAACACTGAAGCTTTCTTT
CASSLYSLNTEAFF
>TRBV12-5|.|TRBJ1-1|.
TGTGCTAGTGGTTTGGTGACAGGTCCGGTGAACACTGAAGCTTTCTTT
CASGLVTGPVNTEAFF
>TRBV5-6|TRBD2|TRBJ2-1|.
TGTGCCAGCAGCTCCGGGGAACTAGCGGGGAACCTCCGAGGAAATGAGCAGTTCTTC
CASSSGELAGNLRGNEQFF
>TRBV19|TRBD2|TRBJ2-1|once
TGTGCCAGTAGCAGGAGCGGGGGAGCCCCCTACAATGAGCAGTTCTTC
CASSRSGGAPYNEQFF
>TRBV24-1|TRBD1|TRBJ2-3|.
TGTGCCACCAGTAGATCGGGACAGGGGAAGGGCACAGATACGCAGTATTTT
CATSRSGQGKGTDTQYF
>TRBV7-2|.|TRBJ1-1|.
TGTGCCAGCAGCACTTACAGGGTCGAGGACACTGAAGCTTTCTTT
CASSTYRVEDTEAFF
>TRBV5-1|TRBD1|TRBJ2-1|.
TGCGCCAGCAGCCAAGCCGCGACAGGGGGAATCAGTGAGCAGTTCTTC
CASSQAATGGISEQFF
>TRBV6-5|TRBD2|TRBJ2-4|.
TGTGCCAGCAGCGAGACTAGCGGGGGGGCCAGGGCTCACTTC
CASSETSGGARAHF
>TRBV18|.|TRBJ2-7|few
TGTGCCAGCTCACGGACAGCCTACGAGCAGTACTTC
CASSRTAYEQYF
>TRBV11-2|.|TRBJ2-7|.
TGTGCCAGCAGCACCGACCCGGGGGACTACGAGCAGTACTTC
CASSTDPGDYEQYF
>TRBV27|.|TRBJ1-2|.
TGTGCCAGCAGTTTACAGGGGAACCCGGGCTACACCTTC
CASSLQGNPGYTF
>TRBV7-2|.|TRBJ1-1|.
TGTGCCAGCAGCTCAAGGCAGACAATTAACACTGAAGCTTTCTTT
CASSSRQTINTEAFF
>TRBV5-5|.|TRBJ2-7|few
TGTGCCAGCACCGGAGGGACGTTTACCTACGAGCAGTACTTC
CASTGGTFTYEQYF
>TRBV9|.|TRBJ1-6|few
TGTGCCAGCAGCGTAGATGGGGCCGGTGGTTCACCCCTCCACTTT
CASSVDGAGGSPLHF
>TRBV6-4|TRBD2|TRBJ2-1|.
TGTGCCAGCAGTGACTCCGCCGGGACTAGCGGGGGGGATGAGCAGTTCTTC
CASSDSAGTSGGDEQFF
>TRBV7-9|.|TRBJ1-2|few
TGTGCCAGCAGCTTAGAGAGTAGAGGCTACACCTTC
CASSLESRGYTF
>TRBV29-1|.|TRBJ2-3|.
TGCAGCGTTGAACGGTGGCTAGCGAGAGATACGCAGTATTTT
CSVERWLARDTQYF
>TRBV7-2|TRBD2|TRBJ2-6|.
TGTGCCAGCAGCCCTCGACTAGCGGGGGTCTCTGGGGCCAACGTCCTGACTTTC
CASSPRLAGVSGANVLTF
>TRBV19|.|TRBJ1-2|once
TGTGCCAGTAGTATTGTGGGGCAGGCGAACTATGGCTACACCTTC
CASSIVGQANYGYTF
>TRBV11-3|TRBD1|TRBJ1-2|.
TGTGCCAGCAGCCGCCGGGACAGGAGTAGGGACTATGGCTACACCTTC
CASSRRDRSRDYGYTF
>TRBV7-9|.|TRBJ1-4|once
TGTGCCAGCAGCTTGCGGCAGCTGAATGAAAAACTGTTTTTT
CASSLRQLNEKLFF
>TRBV5-4|.|TRBJ1-5|.
TGTGCCAGCAGCTTGGCAGGGTTCAATCAGCCCCAGCATTTT
CASSLAGFNQPQHF
>TRBV4-1|TRBD1|TRBJ1-6|.
TGCGCCAGCAGCCAACTACAGACAGGGATACCGAGCTCCTATAATTCACCCCTCCACTTT
CASSQLQTGIPSSYNSPLHF
>TRBV5-4|TRBD1|TRBJ1-1|.
TGTGCCAGCAGCGGTGGACAGGGGGTAATTAACACTGAAGCTTTCTTT
CASSGGQGVINTEAFF
>TRBV4-3|.|TRBJ1-2|.
TGCGCCAGCAGCCAACAGGGAGGGTATGGCTACACCTTC
CASSQQGGYGYTF
>TRBV5-5|TRBD2|TRBJ2-7|.
TGTGCCAGCAGCCGGACTAGCGGGGGCCTCTACGAGCAGTACTTC
CASSRTSGGLYEQYF
>TRBV5-1|.|TRBJ2-7|.
TGCGCCAGCAGCTTCAGGGGAGGGGTCTACGAGCAGTACTTC
CASSFRGGVYEQYF
>TRBV24-1|.|TRBJ1-5|once
TGTGCCACCTACGAAGAGCCCACAGTCAATCAGCCCCAGCATTTT
CATYEEPTVNQPQHF
>TRBV30|.|TRBJ1-1|once
TGTGCCTGGAGTGTGCTCTCAAGGGGCCCTGAAGCTTTCTTT
CAWSVLSRGPEAFF
>TRBV19|.|TRBJ1-5|.
TGTGCCAGTAGTCACCGACAGGGCAATCAGCCCCAGCATTTT
CASSHRQGNQPQHF
>TRBV19|.|TRBJ1-5|.
TGTGCCAGTAGTATTTCAGTTCTTAGCAATCAGCCCCAGCATTTT
CASSISVLSNQPQHF
>TRBV7-7|.|TRBJ2-7|.
TGTGCCAGCAGCCCCACAGGGGAGGCAGGCGAGCAGTACTTC
CASSPTGEAGEQYF
>TRBV29-1|.|TRBJ2-2|.
TGCAGCGCCCGGGCCCAGGGTGGGGAGCTGTTTTTT
CSARAQGGELFF
>TRBV4-2|TRBD2|TRBJ2-4|.
TGTGCCAGCAGCCAAGAGGCCGGGGGGTATGGCAAAAACATTCAGTACTTC
CASSQEAGGYGKNIQYF
>TRBV6-5|TRBD1|TRBJ2-2|.
TGTGCCAGCAGTTACTTTGGGACAGGGGGCACCGGGGAGCTGTTTTTT
CASSYFGTGGTGELFF
>TRBV5-5|.|TRBJ2-5|.
TGTGCCAGCAGCTTGAGCCCGTATGACAATGGGGAGACCCAGTACTTC
CASSLSPYDNGETQYF
>TRBV11-2|TRBD2|TRBJ2-2|once
TGTGCCAGCAGCTCGGGACTAAAAAACACCGGGGAGCTGTTTTTT
CASSSGLKNTGELFF
>TRBV7-9|TRBD2|TRBJ2-3|.
TGTGCCAGCAGTTGGACTAGCGGGGGGGTATACACAGATACGCAGTATTTT
CASSWTSGGVYTDTQYF
>TRBV7-6|.|TRBJ2-3|.
TGTGCCAGCAGCCCTCCGTCATGGCTTAGCACAGATACGCAGTATTTT
CASSPPSWLSTDTQYF
>TRBV7-2|TRBD2|TRBJ2-1|.
TGTGCCAGCAGCTTAGTCGGCACTAGCGGGGGGGCATACAATGAGCAGTTCTTC
CASSLVGTSGGAYNEQFF
>TRBV3-1/TRBV3-2|.|TRBJ1-1|few
TGTGCCAGCAGAGACGACAGTATCGGCGCTGAAGCTTTCTTT
CASRDDSIGAEAFF
>TRBV28|.|TRBJ2-7|.
TGTGCCAGCAGTACCCCGCGGAGGCAGTACTTC
CASSTPRRQYF
>TRBV5-4|.|TRBJ1-2|.
TGTGCCAGCAGCCAAGACAGCAGTGACCATGGCTACACCTTC
CASSQDSSDHGYTF
>TRBV2|.|TRBJ1-1|.
TGTGCCAGCAGGGGGGAGGGCACTGAAGCTTTCTTT
CASRGEGTEAFF
>TRBV2|.|TRBJ2-3|.
TGTGCCAGCTCCGGTGAAGATACGCAGTATTTT
CASSGEDTQYF
>TRBV2|TRBD1|TRBJ1-2|.
TGTGCCAGCAAAGCCGACAGGGGTTACTATGGCTACACCTTC
CASKADRGYYGYTF
>TRBV7-9|.|TRBJ2-7|.
TGTGCCAGCAGCTCACGGACCTTCGGGGTGGAGGACGAGCAGTACTTC
CASSSRTFGVEDEQYF
>TRBV5-1|.|TRBJ1-2|.
TGCGCCAGCAGGGGGCCCCTAAATAGCTACACCTTC
CASRGPLNSYTF
>TRBV2|TRBD2|TRBJ2-5|once
TGTGCCAGCAGTGACCAGCGGGGGGGCGCGGAGACCCAGTACTTC
CASSDQRGGAETQYF
>TRBV10-3|TRBD1|TRBJ1-5|.
TGTGCCATCAGTGGGGAGGACAGGGGGCAGCCCCAGCATTTT
CAISGEDRGQPQHF
>TRBV10-3|.|TRBJ2-1|.
TGTGCCATCGGCGGTGATGAGCAGTTCTTC
CAIGGDEQFF
>TRBV11-2|TRBD1|TRBJ1-3|once
TGTGCCAGCAGTTCCCCCCGGACAGGGGCCGGAAACACCATATATTTT
CASSSPRTGAGNTIYF